This passage covers 8 T cell receptor beta chains from one sample sequenced in a study of T cell clonality in common variable immunodeficiency. This table comes from immunoSEQ multiplex PCR, and its TCRdb copy is limited to in-frame clones, with some not included. In total the sample includes 60,000 to 75,000 clones, none of them seen once. The sequenced sample was peripheral blood mononuclear cells. These TCRs come from a person aged 18 to 75 in good health.

This clone came up many times. The CDR3 extends 3 residues past the end of the read, so its final part is completed from the germline J gene. The genes are TRBV4-1 and TRBJ1-2; no reliable D call. Germline loops: CDR1 MGHRA, CDR2 YSYEKL. This CDR3 is 13 amino acids long. Trimming left V 0 bases short and J 3 bases short, with 5 bases between. CDR3: CASSQERYYGYTF. Partial CDR3 DNA: TGCGCCAGCAGCCAAGAGAGGTACTATGGC.

This clone was detected a few times. The observed sequence ends 3 residues before the CDR3 terminus, with the missing tail filled in from the germline J gene. The chain couples TRBV5-8 to TRBJ2-1, with D possibly TRBD1 on 6 matching bases. The CDR3 contains 13 residues. CDR1 is SGHTS, CDR2 YDEGEE, per germline. The V end was cut by 4 bases, the J end by 8 bases, with 13 bases between. Here the CDR3 reads CASSRLQGYEQFF. The part of the CDR3 DNA that was read is TGTGCCAGCAGCAGATTACAGGGCTATGAG.

The table lists this clone with many counts. Coverage ceases 3 residues before the CDR3 finishes, and the germline J gene fills in the end. This chain connects TRBV20-1 to TRBJ2-1; perhaps TRBD1 as D (5 bases). The CDR3 extends over 14 amino acids. Per germline, CDR1 DFQATT and CDR2 SNEGSKA (reference sequence). Trimming stripped 0 bases from V and 7 bases from J, with 13 bases between. The part of the CDR3 DNA that was read is TGCAGTGCTAGAGATATAGGGGTGGGGAATGAG. It codes for CSARDIGVGNE. The whole CDR3 is CSARDIGVGNEQFF.

This clone appeared many times. The read gets to within 3 residues of the CDR3 end, and the germline J gene fills in the rest. The rearrangement links TRBV28 to TRBJ2-3, with 7 positions matching TRBD1. The CDR3 sequence is 18 residues long. Trimming cost V 3 bases and J 2 bases; bases outside gene matches: 14. The germline CDR1 and CDR2 sequences are MDHEN and SYDVKM. CDR3: CASSFRGLTGVNTDTQYF. The sequenced part of the CDR3 DNA is TGTGCCAGCAGTTTTCGAGGGTTAACAGGGGTCAACACAGATACG.

This clone was counted at least ten times. Sequencing ends 3 residues short of the CDR3 end; the germline J gene provides the rest. V is TRBV6-1 and J is TRBJ2-5, with D perhaps TRBD2 (5 bases). Looked up from germline, CDR1 is MNHNS and CDR2 is SASEGT. The CDR3 has 16 residues. V was pared by 2 bases and J by 5 bases, with 18 bases between. The DNA read from the CDR3 is TGTGCCAGCAGTGAACGCGGGCGAATGGCTGGGGAGACC. It translates to CASSERGRMAGET. The whole CDR3 sequence reads CASSERGRMAGETQYF.

This clone was observed at least ten times. The read is 3 residues too short to cover the CDR3 end, so that end is filled in from the germline J gene. The chain employs TRBV30 and TRBJ1-1; possible D gene TRBD1, 6 bases. V shed 3 bases and J shed 5 bases, with 16 bases lying between them. In germline, CDR1 is GTSNPN, CDR2 SVGIG (reference sequence). The CDR3 runs 14 residues. The CDR3 spells CAWSPKQGWTEAFF. CDR3 DNA, as far as it was read: TGTGCCTGGAGCCCCAAACAGGGTTGGACTGAA.

This clone was recorded at least ten times. The CDR3 goes on 3 residues after the read ends, and that part is filled in from the germline J gene. V gene TRBV2 combines with J gene TRBJ2-2; 9 bases match TRBD1. In germline, CDR1 is SNHLY, CDR2 FYNNEI. The CDR3 has 18 amino acids. After removal of 4 bases from V and 0 bases from J, the junction contained 9 bases not matched to a gene. CDR3 DNA, as far as it was read: TGTGCCAGCAGTGGGGACAGGGATTTCCTAACGAACACCGGGGAG. Its protein is CASSGDRDFLTNTGE. The full CDR3 is CASSGDRDFLTNTGELFF.

This clone was seen at least ten times. The CDR3 bases that were read are TGTGCCAGCAGCCAAGCGGGAGCTGAGACC. The encoded protein is CASSQAGAET. The CDR3, in full, reads CASSQAGAETQYF. The rearrangement joins TRBV7-9 to TRBJ2-5; 8 bases align to TRBD2. The sequence runs out 3 residues before the end of the CDR3; the remainder is reconstructed from the germline J gene. The CDR3 runs 13 residues. The J segment lost 5 bases and the V segment lost 5 bases, leaving 4 bases of the junction unmatched. CDR1 SEHNR and CDR2 FQNEAQ come from the germline V gene (reference sequence).